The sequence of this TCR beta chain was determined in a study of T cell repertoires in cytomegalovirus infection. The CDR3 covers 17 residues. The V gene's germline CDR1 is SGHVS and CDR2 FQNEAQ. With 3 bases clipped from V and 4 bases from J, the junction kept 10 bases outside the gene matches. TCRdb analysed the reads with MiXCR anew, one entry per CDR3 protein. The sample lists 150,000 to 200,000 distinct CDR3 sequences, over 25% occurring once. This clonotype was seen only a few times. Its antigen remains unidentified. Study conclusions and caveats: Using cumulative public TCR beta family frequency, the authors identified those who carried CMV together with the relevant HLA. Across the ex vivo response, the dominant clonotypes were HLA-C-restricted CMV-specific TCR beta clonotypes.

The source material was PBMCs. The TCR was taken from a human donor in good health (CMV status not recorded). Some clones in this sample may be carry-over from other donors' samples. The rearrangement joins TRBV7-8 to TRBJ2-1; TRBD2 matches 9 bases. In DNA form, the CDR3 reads TGTGCCAGCAGCTTCACCCTTAGCGGGGGAAGGTACAATGAGCAGTTCTTC. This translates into CASSFTLSGGRYNEQFF.